This record concerns one T cell receptor (beta chain) sequence. Its matching antigen is unknown. Germline V lookup: CDR1 MNHNY, CDR2 SVGAGI (reference sequence). This CDR3 is built from 16 residues. A sample-barcoded 5' primer and a J-beta primer mix were used in a second PCR of roughly 7 to 11 cycles. Each CDR3 protein is one row after TCRdb ran MiXCR on the 5' RACE reads. The sample lists 850,000 to 1,100,000 distinct CDR3 sequences, 35% to 40% occurring once. The data are from a study of blood T cells in healthy people across ages. Donors were healthy Caucasian individuals from Russia aged about 6 to 95. Collection of roughly 10 milliliters of peripheral blood was performed for each donor. Overall study results and limits: Total diversity from one million sequenced T cells was likely underestimated.

The receptor comes from a man younger than 35 in good health. V usage is TRBV6-6 and J usage is TRBJ2-7; 10 positions agree with TRBD2. The closer fit of TRBJ2-5 to the DNA end suggests the J call may be wrong. Sequences were obtained from blood. In DNA, the CDR3 is TGTGCCAGCAGCCAGCCTAGCGGGGGATTACAAGAGACCCAGTACTTC. It encodes CASSQPSGGLQETQYF.